These T cell receptor beta chains were read from a single sample in a study of cytomegalovirus exposure and HLA in healthy donors. Sequencing used immunoSEQ multiplex PCR; TCRdb keeps in-frame clones, though not all of them. The sample carries 150,000 to 250,000 clones, roughly 77% recorded once. What was sequenced was PBMCs. The receptors come from a woman aged 25 to 45 in good health and CMV-seronegative. Each CDR3 is given with its conserved first and last residue. Clone size is not always given. Where it is, it says once, few, many or a class for expanded clones.

CDR3aa	j_gene	v_gene	abundance
CASSEESGVSYEQYF	TRBJ2-7	TRBV2	.
CASSLRENTEAFF	TRBJ1-1	TRBV27	few
CASSPPGRAGSTDTQYF	TRBJ2-3	TRBV18	.
CASGRLVPTDTQYF	TRBJ2-3	TRBV7-7	.
CASSLAQGTEAFF	TRBJ1-1	TRBV11-1	.
CSGNLGATGGNTEAFF	TRBJ1-1	TRBV29-1	.
CASTTYSNQPQHF	TRBJ1-5	TRBV28	.
CASRQERNTEAFF	TRBJ1-1	TRBV2	few
CASSYGSSYNSPLHF	TRBJ1-6	TRBV11-2	.
CAWSVLYGARETQYF	TRBJ2-5	TRBV30	few
CSVEVTQGAGGYTF	TRBJ1-2	TRBV29-1	.
CASSRTAASQYQETQYF	TRBJ2-5	TRBV27	.
CASSATGVHQPQHF	TRBJ1-5	TRBV6-1	.
CASSTNGGNGGPRYEQYF	TRBJ2-7	TRBV5-4	.
CASKVDRTNEQFF	TRBJ2-1	TRBV19	.
CASSLESSGSYEQYF	TRBJ2-7	TRBV5-4	.
CASSPGGRTGELFF	TRBJ2-2	TRBV6-5	.